This T cell receptor beta chain originates from a study of T cell changes during pregnancy in multiple sclerosis. The data were produced by immunoSEQ multiplex PCR, yet TCRdb's version contains in-frame clones alone and is incomplete. The table lists just over 50,000 clones, over 80% of them singletons. CDR3 length: 16 residues. CDR1 is SGHNT, CDR2 YYREEE, per germline (reference sequence). The V end was cut by 5 bases, the J end by 0 bases, with 15 bases between. The sample in question was CD4+ T cells from peripheral blood mononuclear cells, obtained after pregnancy. The V and J genes are TRBV5-4 and TRBJ2-1, with D maybe TRBD2 (6 bases). This sequence originates from a female donor with multiple sclerosis, enrolled in a pregnancy study. CDR3: CASSGGSGPSYNEQFF. CDR3 bases: TGTGCCAGCAGTGGTGGTAGCGGCCCCTCCTACAATGAGCAGTTCTTC.